The source of this TCR beta chain is a study of blood T cell repertoires in COVID-19. Across the study: The United States, Italy and Spain supplied acute and convalescent COVID-19 samples.

Authors' data handling: Reference gene primer amplification gave estimated nucleated cell counts. The assay was immunoSEQ multiplex PCR, and TCRdb's table has in-frame clones only and misses some. V, J and clone size are taken as reported in that table, and D and trimming were inferred from the DNA itself. This sample has 42,000 or so clones, with more than 75% found just once. With V trimmed by 1 base and J by 5 bases, 3 bases remained unmatched. The length of the CDR3 is 15 residues. Looked up from germline, CDR1 is SGHRS and CDR2 is YFSETQ. The TCR originated in a man older than 75 with acute or convalescent COVID-19. The rearrangement uses TRBV5-1 and TRBJ2-1; 10 bases fit TRBD1. The source material was peripheral blood. The CDR3 nucleotides read TGCGCCAGCAGCTTGCGGACAGGGGGTAACAATGAGCAGTTCTTC. Its protein is CASSLRTGGNNEQFF.